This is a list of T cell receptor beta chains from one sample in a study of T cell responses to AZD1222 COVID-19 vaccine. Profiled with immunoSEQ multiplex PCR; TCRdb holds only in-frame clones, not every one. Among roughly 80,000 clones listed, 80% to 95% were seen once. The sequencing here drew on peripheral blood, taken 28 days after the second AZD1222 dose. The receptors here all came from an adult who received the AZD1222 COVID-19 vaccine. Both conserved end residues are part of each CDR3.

CDR3 protein: CASSYSPRTGVDGYTF
V gene: TRBV6-6
J gene: TRBJ1-2

CDR3 protein: CSAARGGDTQYF
V gene: TRBV29-1
J gene: TRBJ2-3

CDR3 protein: CASSRSGGYVDTQYF
V gene: TRBV3-1/TRBV3-2
J gene: TRBJ2-3

CDR3 protein: CATSRGELFF
V gene: TRBV10-1
J gene: TRBJ2-2

CDR3 protein: CASRPGQGFSYEQYF
V gene: TRBV5-6
J gene: TRBJ2-7

CDR3 protein: CASSLDPGTSGEFF
V gene: TRBV11-2
J gene: TRBJ2-1

CDR3 protein: CASSLGDRQSYGYTF
V gene: TRBV7-9
J gene: TRBJ1-2

CDR3 protein: CASSLVKGTNEQFF
V gene: TRBV27
J gene: TRBJ2-1

CDR3 protein: CASSPGQGAQYEQYF
V gene: TRBV6-5
J gene: TRBJ2-7

CDR3 protein: CASSQGQYYEQYF
V gene: TRBV28
J gene: TRBJ2-7

CDR3 protein: CASSQAPENTEAFF
V gene: TRBV4-2
J gene: TRBJ1-1

CDR3 protein: CASSDGGGARNTIYF
V gene: TRBV6-1
J gene: TRBJ1-3

CDR3 protein: CASSSAGNQPQHF
V gene: TRBV12-3/TRBV12-4
J gene: TRBJ1-5

CDR3 protein: CASSRDSNEKLFF
V gene: TRBV25-1
J gene: TRBJ1-4

CDR3 protein: CASSQGTVFHNQPQHF
V gene: TRBV4-1
J gene: TRBJ1-5

CDR3 protein: CASSLEASGAQETQYF
V gene: TRBV5-1
J gene: TRBJ2-5

CDR3 protein: CASTHSPYEQYF
V gene: TRBV28
J gene: TRBJ2-7

CDR3 protein: CASSAYYNEQFF
V gene: TRBV28
J gene: TRBJ2-1

CDR3 protein: CASSQARGRGYTF
V gene: TRBV3-1/TRBV3-2
J gene: TRBJ1-2

CDR3 protein: CASRTGTREQYF
V gene: TRBV28
J gene: TRBJ2-7

CDR3 protein: CSAQTGVNTEAFF
V gene: TRBV29-1
J gene: TRBJ1-1

CDR3 protein: CASSPTFDSPLHF
V gene: TRBV11-3
J gene: TRBJ1-6

CDR3 protein: CASRLTGAQETQYF
V gene: TRBV5-1
J gene: TRBJ2-5

CDR3 protein: CSVGNDRGEQYF
V gene: TRBV29-1
J gene: TRBJ2-7

CDR3 protein: CASSKEFKNPSTAGEESNQPQHF
V gene: TRBV21-1
J gene: TRBJ1-5

CDR3 protein: CASSHRGGLAGVEQYF
V gene: TRBV14
J gene: TRBJ2-7

CDR3 protein: CASSPMDTYNSPLHF
V gene: TRBV18
J gene: TRBJ1-6

CDR3 protein: CAGGGTSGYNEQFF
V gene: TRBV11-2
J gene: TRBJ2-1

CDR3 protein: CASANYGYTF
V gene: TRBV28
J gene: TRBJ1-2

CDR3 protein: CARESLGVQETQYF
V gene: TRBV10-1
J gene: TRBJ2-5

CDR3 protein: CASSYSFTGGQNEQFF
V gene: TRBV6-5
J gene: TRBJ2-1

CDR3 protein: CASLGQGTDTQYF
V gene: TRBV6-5
J gene: TRBJ2-3

CDR3 protein: CASSIQAPYNEQFF
V gene: TRBV19
J gene: TRBJ2-1

CDR3 protein: CASSEYPGGTDGYTF
V gene: TRBV5-5
J gene: TRBJ1-2

CDR3 protein: CASSQSINRGGYTF
V gene: TRBV14
J gene: TRBJ1-2

CDR3 protein: CASSVGEGQPQHF
V gene: TRBV7-9
J gene: TRBJ1-5

CDR3 protein: CASSQDPGTGVNSPLHF
V gene: TRBV4-3
J gene: TRBJ1-6

CDR3 protein: CASSQGLAGDNEQYF
V gene: TRBV7-9
J gene: TRBJ2-7

CDR3 protein: CASSSGLAGVYEQYF
V gene: TRBV4-2
J gene: TRBJ2-7

CDR3 protein: CASSKPRGGGPDTQYF
V gene: TRBV28
J gene: TRBJ2-3

CDR3 protein: CASKGRPGTEAFF
V gene: TRBV5-1
J gene: TRBJ1-1

CDR3 protein: CASSEGLVGNSYEQYF
V gene: TRBV6-1
J gene: TRBJ2-7

CDR3 protein: CASTPGGWEQFF
V gene: TRBV19
J gene: TRBJ2-1

CDR3 protein: CAWAGAGDSPLHF
V gene: TRBV30
J gene: TRBJ1-6

CDR3 protein: CASSFYGVTDTQYF
V gene: TRBV5-4
J gene: TRBJ2-3

CDR3 protein: CASSPVSGRSEQYF
V gene: TRBV18
J gene: TRBJ2-7

CDR3 protein: CASNSEEEKLFF
V gene: TRBV2
J gene: TRBJ1-4

CDR3 protein: CASTQTANYEQYF
V gene: TRBV6-5
J gene: TRBJ2-7

CDR3 protein: CASSQDSGRPMGYTF
V gene: TRBV3-1/TRBV3-2
J gene: TRBJ1-2

CDR3 protein: CAWSRQGDYGYTF
V gene: TRBV30
J gene: TRBJ1-2

CDR3 protein: CASSLRLAGIQETQYF
V gene: TRBV7-9
J gene: TRBJ2-5

CDR3 protein: CATLRPGGLGEQYF
V gene: TRBV10-3
J gene: TRBJ2-7

CDR3 protein: CASGLAAYNEQFF
V gene: TRBV5-4
J gene: TRBJ2-1

CDR3 protein: CASSLGIGGGQPQHF
V gene: TRBV5-1
J gene: TRBJ1-5

CDR3 protein: CASRATGNSNQPQHF
V gene: TRBV5-1
J gene: TRBJ1-5

CDR3 protein: CASSPLRIDGINEKLFF
V gene: TRBV18
J gene: TRBJ1-4

CDR3 protein: CASSLGGSKNIQYF
V gene: TRBV7-2
J gene: TRBJ2-4

CDR3 protein: CASSLMDRPFF
V gene: TRBV28
J gene: TRBJ2-1

CDR3 protein: CASSLTGEQYF
V gene: TRBV7-9
J gene: TRBJ2-7

CDR3 protein: CASSIRDANYGYTF
V gene: TRBV19
J gene: TRBJ1-2